These 3 T cell receptor beta chains were sequenced from one sample in a study of radiation and T cells in renal cell carcinoma. Some clones are missing from TCRdb's copy, which holds only in-frame ones; the method was immunoSEQ multiplex PCR. The sample has tens of thousands of clones, 82% seen once. Time point denoted: baseline pretreatment blood. The treatment denotes: 15 Gy SBRT to primary tumor, nephrectomy 4 weeks later. The sequences come from blood, collected from a patient whose treatment included radiotherapy and nephrectomy. The receptors originated from a man aged 55 to 69 with renal cell carcinoma.

This rearrangement joins TRBV6-5 to TRBJ1-2; D might be TRBD1 (6 bases). V dropped 6 bases and J dropped 4 bases, with 15 bases sitting between them. The CDR3 spans 14 residues. Germline CDR1 reads MNHEY; CDR2 reads SVGAGI. This CDR3 is CASSGPGGGYGYTF. In nucleotides, the CDR3 is TGTGCCAGCAGCGGTCCGGGGGGCGGCTATGGCTACACCTTC.

The rearrangement links TRBV27 to TRBJ2-5; 12 nucleotides match TRBD1. The CDR3 runs to 16 residues. The V gene's germline CDR1 is MNHEY and CDR2 SMNVEV (reference sequence). The junction had 6 bases not matched to a gene; V was cut back by 5 bases and J by 2 bases. Written as DNA, the CDR3 is TGTGCCAGCAGTAGGGGGGACAGGGGGCAACAAGAGACCCAGTACTTC. Its protein product is CASSRGDRGQQETQYF.

The V gene is TRBV5-5, the J gene TRBJ1-5; TRBD1 might be the D (5 bases). Germline V lookup: CDR1 SGHKS, CDR2 YYEKEE (reference sequence). V dropped 0 bases and J dropped 7 bases, with 8 bases sitting between them. The CDR3 sequence is 13 residues long. CDR3 residues: CASSLGGDQPQHF. The CDR3 nucleotides are TGTGCCAGCAGCTTGGGAGGGGACCAGCCCCAGCATTTT.